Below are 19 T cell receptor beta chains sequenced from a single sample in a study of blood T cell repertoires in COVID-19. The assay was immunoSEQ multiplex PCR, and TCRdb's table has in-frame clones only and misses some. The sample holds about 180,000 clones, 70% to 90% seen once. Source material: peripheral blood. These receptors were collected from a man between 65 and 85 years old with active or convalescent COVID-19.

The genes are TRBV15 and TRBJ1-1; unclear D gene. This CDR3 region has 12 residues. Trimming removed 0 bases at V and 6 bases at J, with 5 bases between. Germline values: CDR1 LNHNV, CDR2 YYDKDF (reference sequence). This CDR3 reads CATSRDRAEAFF. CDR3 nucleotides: TGTGCCACCAGCAGAGATCGGGCTGAAGCTTTCTTT.

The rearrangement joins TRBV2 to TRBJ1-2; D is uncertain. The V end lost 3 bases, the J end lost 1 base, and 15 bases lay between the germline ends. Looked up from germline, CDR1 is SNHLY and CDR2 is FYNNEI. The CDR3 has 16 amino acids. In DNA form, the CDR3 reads TGTGCCAGCAGTGACGTCGACATTCTCCTTAACTATGGCTACACCTTC. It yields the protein CASSDVDILLNYGYTF.

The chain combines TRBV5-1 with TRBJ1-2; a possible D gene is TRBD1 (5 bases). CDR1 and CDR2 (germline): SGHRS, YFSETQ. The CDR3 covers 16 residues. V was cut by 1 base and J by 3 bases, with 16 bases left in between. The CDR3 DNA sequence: TGCGCCAGCAGCTTGCCTAGGGGAGGGGAAGACTATGGCTACACCTTC. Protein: CASSLPRGGEDYGYTF.

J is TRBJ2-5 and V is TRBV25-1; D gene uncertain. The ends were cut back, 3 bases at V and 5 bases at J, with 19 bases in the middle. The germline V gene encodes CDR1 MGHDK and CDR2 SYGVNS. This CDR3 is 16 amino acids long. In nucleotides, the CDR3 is TGTGCCAGCAGTGACCCCCTTGGGCCCCCACGGGAGACCCAGTACTTC. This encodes CASSDPLGPPRETQYF.

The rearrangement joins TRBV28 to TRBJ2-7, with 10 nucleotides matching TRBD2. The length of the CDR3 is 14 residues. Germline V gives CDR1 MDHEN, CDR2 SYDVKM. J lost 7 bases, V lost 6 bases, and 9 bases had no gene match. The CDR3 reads CASSYTSLAGEQYF. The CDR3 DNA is TGTGCCAGCAGCTACACCTCACTAGCGGGGGAGCAGTACTTC.

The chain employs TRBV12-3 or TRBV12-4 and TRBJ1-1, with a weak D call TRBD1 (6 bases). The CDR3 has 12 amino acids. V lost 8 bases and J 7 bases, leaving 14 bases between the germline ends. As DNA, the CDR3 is TGTGCCAGCTCTGGGGGGGCTGGTGAAGCTTTCTTT. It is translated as CASSGGAGEAFF.

In nucleotides, the CDR3 is TGTGCCAGCAGTTATCCGGGACAGGGGGGTAGCTATGGCTACACCTTC. Translating it yields CASSYPGQGGSYGYTF. The chain has TRBV6-5 and TRBJ1-2, with TRBD1 matching over 11 bases. Germline CDR1 MNHEY, CDR2 SVGAGI. The CDR3 totals 16 residues. J gave up 4 bases and V 3 bases, and 7 bases lay outside the gene matches.

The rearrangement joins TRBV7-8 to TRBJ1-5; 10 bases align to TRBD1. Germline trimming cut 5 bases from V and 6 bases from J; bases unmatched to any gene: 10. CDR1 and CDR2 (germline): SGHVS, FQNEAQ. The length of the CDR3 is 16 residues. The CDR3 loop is CASSASGTGVVQPQHF. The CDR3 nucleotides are TGTGCCAGCAGCGCCTCCGGGACAGGGGTCGTTCAGCCCCAGCATTTT.

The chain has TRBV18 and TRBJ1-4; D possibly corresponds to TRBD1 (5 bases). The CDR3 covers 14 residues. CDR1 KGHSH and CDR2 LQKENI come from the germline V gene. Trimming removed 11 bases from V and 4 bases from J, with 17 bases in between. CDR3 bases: TGTGCCCTCCCGCAGGGCGGGGATAATGAAAAACTGTTTTTT. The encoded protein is CALPQGGDNEKLFF. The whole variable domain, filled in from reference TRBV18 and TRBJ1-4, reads NAGVMQNPRHLVRRRGQEARLRCSPMKGHSHVYWYRQLPEEGLKFMVYLQKENIIDESGMPKERFSAEFPKEGPSILRIQQVVRGDSAAYFCALPQGGDNEKLFFGSGTQLSVL.

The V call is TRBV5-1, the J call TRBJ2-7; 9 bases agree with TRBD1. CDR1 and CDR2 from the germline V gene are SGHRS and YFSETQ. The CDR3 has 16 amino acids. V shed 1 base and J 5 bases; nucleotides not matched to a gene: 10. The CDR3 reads CASSLRPRDRVHEQYF. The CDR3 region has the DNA TGCGCCAGCAGCTTGCGTCCCCGGGACAGGGTTCACGAGCAGTACTTC.

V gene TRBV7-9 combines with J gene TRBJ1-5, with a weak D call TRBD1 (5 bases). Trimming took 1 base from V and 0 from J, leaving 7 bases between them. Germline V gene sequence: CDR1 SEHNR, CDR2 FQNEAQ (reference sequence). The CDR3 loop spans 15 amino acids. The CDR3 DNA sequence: TGTGCCAGCAGCTTAGGACAGTCTAGCAATCAGCCCCAGCATTTT. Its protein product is CASSLGQSSNQPQHF.

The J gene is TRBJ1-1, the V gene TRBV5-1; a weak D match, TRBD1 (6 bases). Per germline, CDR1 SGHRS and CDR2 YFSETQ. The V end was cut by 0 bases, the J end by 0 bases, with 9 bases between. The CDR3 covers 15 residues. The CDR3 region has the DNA TGCGCCAGCAGCTTGGTGGGGGACATGAACACTGAAGCTTTCTTT. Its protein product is CASSLVGDMNTEAFF.

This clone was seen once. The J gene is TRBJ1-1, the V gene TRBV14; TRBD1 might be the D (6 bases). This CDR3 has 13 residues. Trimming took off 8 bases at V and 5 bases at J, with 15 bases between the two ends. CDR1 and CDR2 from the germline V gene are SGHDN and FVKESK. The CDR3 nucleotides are TGTGCCAGCGGGCAGGGGCTGTTAACTGAAGCTTTCTTT. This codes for CASGQGLLTEAFF.

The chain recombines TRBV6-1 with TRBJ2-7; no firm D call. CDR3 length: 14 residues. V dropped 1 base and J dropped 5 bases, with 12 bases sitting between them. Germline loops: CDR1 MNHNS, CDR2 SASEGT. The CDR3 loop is CASSEGPGWHEQYF. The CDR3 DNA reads TGTGCCAGCAGTGAAGGCCCCGGGTGGCACGAGCAGTACTTC.

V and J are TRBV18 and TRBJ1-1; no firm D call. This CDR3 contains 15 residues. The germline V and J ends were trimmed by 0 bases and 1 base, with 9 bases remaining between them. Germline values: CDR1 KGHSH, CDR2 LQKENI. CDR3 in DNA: TGTGCCAGCTCACCACCCCGCGGCCAGAACACTGAAGCTTTCTTT. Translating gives CASSPPRGQNTEAFF.

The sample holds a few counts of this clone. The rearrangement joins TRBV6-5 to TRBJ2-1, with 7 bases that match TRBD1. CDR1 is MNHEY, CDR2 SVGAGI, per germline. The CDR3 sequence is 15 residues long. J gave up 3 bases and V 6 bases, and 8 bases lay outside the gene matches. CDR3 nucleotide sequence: TGTGCCAGCAGAGGGAAAGGGGGCCGCTACAATGAGCAGTTCTTC. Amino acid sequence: CASRGKGGRYNEQFF.

DNA of the CDR3: TGTGCCAGTATATCGGGTGGCACTGAAGCTTTCTTT. Protein product: CASISGGTEAFF. The gene calls are TRBV19 and TRBJ1-1; D is ambiguous. Trimming cost V 7 bases and J 4 bases, with 10 bases left between them. The CDR3 loop spans 12 amino acids. Germline-derived CDR1 and CDR2 are LNHDA and SQIVND (reference sequence).

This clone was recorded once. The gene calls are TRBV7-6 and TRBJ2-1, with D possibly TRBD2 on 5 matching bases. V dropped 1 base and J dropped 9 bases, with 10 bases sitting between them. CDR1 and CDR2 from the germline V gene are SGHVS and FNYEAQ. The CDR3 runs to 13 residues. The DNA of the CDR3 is TGTGCCAGCAGCTTAGGTCTCGAGGGTGAGCAGTTCTTC. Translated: CASSLGLEGEQFF. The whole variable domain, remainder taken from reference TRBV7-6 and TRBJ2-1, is GAGVSQSPRYKVTKRGQDVALRCDPISGHVSLYWYRQALGQGPEFLTYFNYEAQQDKSGLPNDRFSAERPEGSISTLTIQRTEQRDSAMYRCASSLGLEGEQFFGPGTRLTVL.

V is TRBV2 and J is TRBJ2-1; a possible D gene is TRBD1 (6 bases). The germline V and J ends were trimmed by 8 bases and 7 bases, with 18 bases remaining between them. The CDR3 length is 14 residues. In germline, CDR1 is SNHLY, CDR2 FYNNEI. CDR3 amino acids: CASYRVTGGNEQFF. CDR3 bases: TGTGCCAGCTACAGGGTAACGGGTGGGAATGAGCAGTTCTTC.